Listed here are 9 T cell receptor beta chains from one sample, sequenced in a study of shared clonotypes between healthy human individuals (dated by TCRdb to the early 2020s). The method was the immunoSEQ multiplex PCR assay. The table was pulled from immuneACCESS by TCRdb, which kept in-frame rearrangements only. Such tables lose some clones; where checked, under half of the loss comes from unresolved V genes, and the rest has no known cause. The sample records 2 million to 3 million clones, 80% to 95% of which are singletons. The top ten clones comprise 0.36% of the sample. Sequencing input: naive CD4+ T cells from PBMCs. The sample's cell subset or site label, in plain terms: CD45RA+ positively selected. Every receptor here comes from a man between 18 and 35 years old in good health. Some clones in this sample may be carry-over from other donors' samples.

The chain carries TRBV4-1 and TRBJ1-4; 7 nucleotides agree with TRBD1. Germline V gives CDR1 MGHRA, CDR2 YSYEKL. J lost 8 bases, V lost 0 bases, and 12 bases had no gene match. The CDR3 length is 17 residues. CDR3 sequence: CASSQDQAVQGKEKLFF. CDR3 in DNA: TGCGCCAGCAGCCAAGATCAGGCCGTACAGGGGAAGGAAAAACTGTTTTTT.

This clone was counted only a few times. Distinct nucleotide sequences in the sample also encode this CDR3. The V and J genes are TRBV7-3 and TRBJ2-1, with TRBD2 matching 11 bases. After removal of 5 bases from V and 4 bases from J, the junction contained 4 bases not matched to a gene. This CDR3 is 15 amino acids long. CDR1 is SGHTA and CDR2 is FQGTGA in the germline V gene. CDR3 DNA: TGTGCCAGCAGCCGGACTAGCGGGCCTTACAATGAGCAGTTCTTC. It specifies CASSRTSGPYNEQFF.

In this sample, this clone turned up a few times. The J gene is TRBJ2-5, the V gene TRBV14; D not resolved. This CDR3 has 16 amino acids. The germline V gene encodes CDR1 SGHDN and CDR2 FVKESK. Trimming pared 4 bases from V and 2 bases from J, leaving 17 bases between. In DNA form, the CDR3 reads TGTGCCAGCAGCCGAACTGTCTCAAGGCTTCAAGAGACCCAGTACTTC. Translation gives CASSRTVSRLQETQYF. Full variable domain (rest looked up from reference TRBV14 and TRBJ2-5): EAGVTQFPSHSVIEKGQTVTLRCDPISGHDNLYWYRRVMGKEIKFLLHFVKESKQDESGMPNNRFLAERTGGTYSTLKVQPAELEDSGVYFCASSRTVSRLQETQYFGPGTRLLVL.

The rearrangement links TRBV6-1 to TRBJ2-6; no clear D. CDR1 MNHNS and CDR2 SASEGT come from the germline V gene. The ends were cut back, 7 bases at V and 0 bases at J, with 7 bases in the middle. The CDR3 sequence is 14 residues long. The CDR3, as DNA: TGTGCCAGCACCGTTACCTCTGGGGCCAACGTCCTGACTTTC. Protein product: CASTVTSGANVLTF.

The gene calls are TRBV15 and TRBJ2-2; D is ambiguous. Germline V gene data show CDR1 as LNHNV and CDR2 as YYDKDF (reference sequence). The CDR3 length is 16 residues. V dropped 5 bases and J dropped 1 base, with 14 bases sitting between them. CDR3 nucleotides: TGTGCCACCAGCCCTACCCGAACAGTGAACACCGGGGAGCTGTTTTTT. Translating gives CATSPTRTVNTGELFF.

The chain uses TRBV7-2 and TRBJ2-3; D is unclear. V shed 6 bases and J shed 6 bases, with 13 bases lying between them. Germline assignment: CDR1 SGHTA and CDR2 FQGNSA. This CDR3 has 13 residues. CDR3: CASSSNGVDTQYF. The CDR3 DNA is TGTGCCAGCAGTAGTAACGGAGTGGATACGCAGTATTTT.

The gene calls are TRBV7-8 and TRBJ2-5, with D hard to call. The CDR3 extends over 15 amino acids. The V gene lost 5 bases and the J gene lost 3 bases, with 16 bases spanning the gap. Germline V CDR1 and CDR2: SGHVS, FQNEAQ. CDR3: CASSQQTGSEETQYF. The CDR3 region has the DNA TGTGCCAGCAGCCAGCAGACGGGTTCAGAAGAGACCCAGTACTTC. Using reference TRBV7-8 and TRBJ2-5 for the parts outside the CDR3, the full variable domain is GAGVSQSPRYKVAKRGQDVALRCDPISGHVSLFWYQQALGQGPEFLTYFQNEAQLDKSGLPSDRFFAERPEGSVSTLKIQRTQQEDSAVYLCASSQQTGSEETQYFGPGTRLLVL.

This chain uses TRBV7-3 with TRBJ2-1; TRBD2 might be the D (6 bases). V lost 2 bases, J lost 1 base, and 9 bases lay in between. The CDR3 totals 15 residues. CDR1 and CDR2 (germline): SGHTA, FQGTGA. CDR3 DNA sequence: TGTGCCAGCAGCTTAGTAGCGGCTTCCTACAATGAGCAGTTCTTC. This encodes CASSLVAASYNEQFF.

The chain joins TRBV10-3 to TRBJ2-7; tentatively, D is TRBD1 or TRBD2 (5 bases each). Per germline, CDR1 ENHRY and CDR2 SYGVKD. Trimming shortened V by 9 bases and J by 2 bases, and 17 bases separated the two germline ends. CDR3 size: 14 residues. CDR3 loop: CAIRASGPTYEQYF. CDR3 bases: TGTGCCATACGAGCGTCGGGGCCGACCTACGAGCAGTACTTC.